This T cell receptor (beta chain) was captured by sequencing in a study of vaccination effects on CD4 cells after COVID-19. Study context: Post-vaccine specimens arrived a median 72 days past the second dose.

This clone showed up just once. Its antigen is not identified. Findings and caveats of the study: Clones induced by infection and by vaccine showed marked clonal contraction late after vaccination.

The V gene's germline CDR1 is SGHVS and CDR2 FQNEAQ. V trimming: 6 bases; J trimming: 0 bases; junction bases outside the gene matches: 26. This CDR3 region has 21 residues. After expansion with viral peptide pools in the ViraFEST assay, antigen-specific CD4+ T cells were sequenced. Culture proceeded for approximately nine days, and CD4+ T cells were then isolated. Two-dose BNT162b2 or mRNA-1273 vaccination was given to participants. The authors replaced half the medium with IL-2 medium on days 3 and 7. TCRdb keeps only in-frame clones here, not all; method: immunoSEQ multiplex PCR. The table lists roughly 70,000 clones, about 80% of them singletons.

The chain couples TRBV7-8 to TRBJ2-7; 7 bases agree with TRBD1. This material consisted of CD4+ T cells from PBMCs cultured with HCoV-OC43 spike peptides, taken after COVID-19 vaccination. Subset: HCoV-OC43 spike overlapping peptide pool stimulation. This sequence was found in a human donor who received a COVID-19 vaccine. CDR3 coding DNA: TGTGCCAGCAGTCCCAACTCCCCGGGACAGACATCTCTGCTTGCCTCCTACGAGCAGTACGTC. Residues: CASSPNSPGQTSLLASYEQYV.